The following is a T cell receptor (beta chain) sequence with its context. As yet, its antigen is unknown. This sample stems from a study of human T cells and chemical hapten exposure. TCRdb re-called the RACE reads through MiXCR, storing one row per CDR3 protein. Seen here are tens of thousands of distinct CDR3 sequences, over 9.5% observed once, and the top ten hold approximately 5.5%. Between the trimmed V and J ends, which lost 3 bases and 3 bases, there was a span of 15 bases. The CDR3 is made up of 14 amino acids. Germline loops: CDR1 DFQATT, CDR2 SNEGSKA (reference sequence). Time point given: pre-sensitization, week 0. The treatment: therapeutic diphenylcyclopropenone sensitization with weekly scalp DPC. Study-level findings and limits: Higher patch test scores went with higher counts of PT1 expanded TCRs.

The source was whole blood, collected in connection with sensitization to the hapten diphenylcyclopropenone (DPC). This sequence originates from a woman aged 50 to 60 with alopecia areata. Some clones in this sample may be carry-over from other donors' samples. The J gene is TRBJ2-7, the V gene TRBV20-1; D unresolved. The CDR3 sequence: CSARDPLLYYEQYF. In nucleotides, the CDR3 is TGCAGTGCTAGGGATCCTTTACTTTACTACGAGCAGTACTTC.